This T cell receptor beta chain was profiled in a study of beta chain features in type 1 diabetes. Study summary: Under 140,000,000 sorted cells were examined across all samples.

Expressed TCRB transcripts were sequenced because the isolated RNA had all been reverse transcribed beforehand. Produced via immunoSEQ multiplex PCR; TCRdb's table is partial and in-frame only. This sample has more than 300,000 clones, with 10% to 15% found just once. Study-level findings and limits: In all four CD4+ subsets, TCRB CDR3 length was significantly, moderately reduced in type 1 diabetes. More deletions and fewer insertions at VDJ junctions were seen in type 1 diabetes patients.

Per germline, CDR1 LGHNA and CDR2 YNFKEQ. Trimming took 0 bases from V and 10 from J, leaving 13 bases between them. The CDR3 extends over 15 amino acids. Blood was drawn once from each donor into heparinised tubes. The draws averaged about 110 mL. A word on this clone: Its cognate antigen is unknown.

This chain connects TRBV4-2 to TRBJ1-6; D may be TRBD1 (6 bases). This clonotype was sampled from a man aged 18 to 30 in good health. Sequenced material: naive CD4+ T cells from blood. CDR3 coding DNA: TGTGCCAGCAGCCAAGAAGCGAGGGGGTCCTCACCCCTCCACTTT. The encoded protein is CASSQEARGSSPLHF.